One and the same sample provided the 20 T cell receptor beta chains below, sequenced in a study of early T cells in non-severe SARS-CoV-2 infection. Each CDR3 protein gets one entry after TCRdb re-called the 5' RACE reads with MiXCR. The sample gives around 80,000 distinct CDR3 sequences, about an eighth of which show up once; under 1.5% is in the top ten. The specimen was whole blood. The receptors stem from an adult who was a healthcare worker with PCR-confirmed SARS-CoV-2 infection or an uninfected control (not recorded which).

This clonotype was observed a few times. The genes are TRBV9 and TRBJ1-5; maybe TRBD1 (5 bases). The germline V gene has CDR1 SGDLS and CDR2 YYNGEE. The CDR3 is 15 amino acids. Trimming took 0 bases from V and 6 from J, leaving 13 bases between them. CDR3: CASSVGGTSLQPQHF. DNA for the CDR3: TGTGCCAGCAGCGTAGGGGGGACCAGCCTTCAGCCCCAGCATTTT.

Worth noting for this clonotype: A much larger clone is a single base away; this may be a read error. This chain uses TRBV9 with TRBJ1-4; TRBD1 is a possible D gene (5 bases). Germline V gene data show CDR1 as SGDLS and CDR2 as YYNGEE. This CDR3 is built from 16 residues. Trimming left V 7 bases short and J 8 bases short, with 24 bases between. The CDR3 DNA reads TGTGCCAGCGGTCCCTCGTCTGGGGGAACCCCCGAAAAACTGTTTTTT. Its protein is CASGPSSGGTPEKLFF.

The rearrangement uses TRBV11-2 and TRBJ2-7, with D possibly TRBD2 on 6 matching bases. Germline CDR1 SGHAT, CDR2 FQNNGV. Trimming took off 1 base at V and 5 bases at J, with 15 bases between the two ends. This CDR3 contains 15 residues. The CDR3 spells CASSLVLAWSDEQYF. The CDR3 DNA follows: TGTGCCAGCAGCTTAGTGCTAGCGTGGAGCGACGAGCAGTACTTC.

This clonotype appeared a few times. This sequence joins TRBV2 and TRBJ2-7; possible D gene TRBD1, 6 bases. There are 16 residues in the CDR3. Trimming pared 0 bases from V and 4 bases from J, leaving 16 bases between. Germline lookup yields CDR1 SNHLY and CDR2 FYNNEI. The CDR3 protein is CASSEARAIRGYEQYF. DNA of the CDR3: TGTGCCAGCAGTGAAGCGCGGGCAATTAGGGGGTACGAGCAGTACTTC.

This clonotype has just a few counts. The rearrangement links TRBV21-1 to TRBJ2-3; TRBD2, as called in the table, went unchecked against the DNA. TRBV21-1 is labeled a pseudogene. This CDR3 spans 14 amino acids. This CDR3 reads CASKLAGGLDTQYF. The CDR3 bases are TGTGCCAGCAAGCTAGCGGGGGGCCTTGATACGCAGTATTTT.

The chain recombines TRBV13 with TRBJ2-6, with 9 nucleotides matching TRBD1. J gave up 5 bases and V 3 bases, and 11 bases lay outside the gene matches. CDR1 and CDR2 (germline): PRHDT, FYEKMQ (reference sequence). This CDR3 spans 18 amino acids. The chain's CDR3 is CASSFTGGAAGRANVLTF. The CDR3 DNA follows: TGTGCCAGCAGCTTTACAGGGGGCGCCGCCGGTAGGGCCAACGTCCTGACTTTC. The full variable domain, its missing parts supplied by reference TRBV13 and TRBJ2-6, is AAGVIQSPRHLIKEKRETATLKCYPIPRHDTVYWYQQGPGQDPQFLISFYEKMQSDKGSIPDRFSAQQFSDYHSELNMSSLELGDSALYFCASSFTGGAAGRANVLTFGAGSRLTVL.

V gene TRBV11-1 combines with J gene TRBJ1-2; 7 bases map to TRBD1. The CDR3 covers 16 residues. Trimming removed 3 bases from V and 4 bases from J; junction bases left unmatched: 11. The germline gives CDR1 SGHAT, CDR2 FQDESV (reference sequence). In DNA, the CDR3 is TGTGCCAGCAGCTTTCGCACTCCGGGACAGACCTATGGCTACACCTTC. Protein: CASSFRTPGQTYGYTF.

This clonotype was detected many times. The chain employs TRBV5-6 and TRBJ2-2; TRBD2 agrees at 9 bases. The CDR3 sequence is 20 residues long. J lost 6 bases, V lost 3 bases, and 21 bases had no gene match. Germline CDR1 reads SGHDT; CDR2 reads YYEEEE. Written as DNA, the CDR3 is TGTGCCAGCAGCTACGCAACCGGGACTAGCCGATTTTTAGGTGCCGGGGAGCTGTTTTTT. Amino acids: CASSYATGTSRFLGAGELFF.

Many counts were recorded for this clonotype. This rearrangement joins TRBV12-3 or TRBV12-4 to TRBJ2-5; 12 nucleotides agree with TRBD2. V shed 6 bases, J shed 4 bases, and the junction held 9 bases outside the gene matches. This CDR3 spans 16 amino acids. CDR3 coding DNA: TGTGCCAGCAGCCTGACTAGCGGGGGATATGTAGAGACCCAGTACTTC. This codes for CASSLTSGGYVETQYF.

This clonotype was found many times. This chain joins TRBV5-4 and TRBJ1-6, with D uncertain. Trimming took 1 base from V and 0 from J, leaving 2 bases between them. Germline CDR1 reads SGHNT; CDR2 reads YYREEE (reference sequence). This CDR3 is 14 amino acids long. The CDR3 protein is CASSLSSYNSPLHF. The CDR3 bases are TGTGCCAGCAGCTTGAGCTCCTATAATTCACCCCTCCACTTT. The full variable domain, with the rest looked up from reference TRBV5-4 and TRBJ1-6, is ETGVTQSPTHLIKTRGQQVTLRCSSQSGHNTVSWYQQALGQGPQFIFQYYREEENGRGNFPPRFSGLQFPNYSSELNVNALELDDSALYLCASSLSSYNSPLHFGNGTRLTVT.

This clonotype appeared many times. An end of the junction differs from the germline gene, which may be a read error. The chain joins TRBV7-7 to TRBJ2-1, with D possibly called TRBD1 or TRBD2 (5 bases each). CDR3 length equals 14 residues. Looked up from germline, CDR1 is SSHAT and CDR2 is FNYEAQ (reference sequence). CDR3 in DNA: TGTGCTAGCAGCGTTGACGGGGCAGGCGATGAGCAGTTCTTC. Translating it yields CASSVDGAGDEQFF.

The CDR3, as DNA: TGTGCCAGCAGCTTAGCTACGACAGGGATAACCTACGAGCAGTACTTC. Amino acids: CASSLATTGITYEQYF. This chain joins TRBV7-2 and TRBJ2-7; 7 bases are a match to TRBD1. The CDR3 spans 16 residues. V dropped 0 bases and J dropped 2; count of bases not matched to a gene: 7. CDR1 is SGHTA and CDR2 is FQGNSA in the germline V gene.

The V call is TRBV7-9, the J call TRBJ1-2; 7 bases agree with TRBD1. This CDR3 is built from 14 residues. J lost 5 bases, V lost 5 bases, and 8 bases had no gene match. CDR1 is SEHNR and CDR2 is FQNEAQ in the germline V gene (reference sequence). CDR3 region: CASSPRGDRYGYTF. CDR3 coding DNA: TGTGCCAGCAGCCCCCGAGGGGACAGATATGGCTACACCTTC. The complete variable domain, with remaining parts taken from reference TRBV7-9 and TRBJ1-2, reads DTGVSQNPRHKITKRGQNVTFRCDPISEHNRLYWYRQTLGQGPEFLTYFQNEAQLEKSRLLSDRFSAERPKGSFSTLEIQRTEQGDSAMYLCASSPRGDRYGYTFGSGTRLTVV.

This clonotype was recorded only once. The chain is built from TRBV7-9 and TRBJ2-5; D not resolved. Germline CDR1 SEHNR, CDR2 FQNEAQ (reference sequence). This CDR3 has 15 amino acids. V was clipped by 1 base and J by 2 bases, with 11 bases between them. The CDR3 region is CASSLVAAAQETQYF. CDR3 sequence (DNA): TGTGCCAGCAGCTTAGTGGCCGCGGCGCAAGAGACCCAGTACTTC.

This clonotype has ten or more counts. V usage is TRBV10-3 and J usage is TRBJ1-1; TRBD1 matches 7 bases. Per the germline V gene, CDR1 is ENHRY and CDR2 is SYGVKD. With V trimmed by 3 bases and J by 5 bases, 0 bases remained unmatched. The CDR3 consists of 12 residues. CDR3 protein: CAISDRGTEAFF. The CDR3 DNA is TGTGCCATCAGTGACAGGGGGACTGAAGCTTTCTTT.

This clonotype was recorded a few times. The chain recombines TRBV28 with TRBJ2-5, with unresolved D. This CDR3 contains 14 residues. The V end was cut by 6 bases, the J end by 0 bases, with 11 bases between. CDR1 is MDHEN, CDR2 SYDVKM, per germline. The CDR3: CASRSSPYQETQYF. The CDR3 DNA reads as TGTGCCAGCAGGTCGAGTCCGTACCAAGAGACCCAGTACTTC.

This clonotype has ten or more counts. This chain links TRBV7-9 with TRBJ1-1; D not certain. The ends were cut back, 3 bases at V and 0 bases at J, with 8 bases in the middle. The CDR3 is 14 amino acids. The germline CDR1 and CDR2 sequences are SEHNR and FQNEAQ (reference sequence). The CDR3 spells CASSFDTVNTEAFF. DNA of the CDR3: TGTGCCAGCAGCTTCGACACAGTGAACACTGAAGCTTTCTTT. The full variable domain, rest sourced from reference TRBV7-9 and TRBJ1-1, is DTGVSQNPRHKITKRGQNVTFRCDPISEHNRLYWYRQTLGQGPEFLTYFQNEAQLEKSRLLSDRFSAERPKGSFSTLEIQRTEQGDSAMYLCASSFDTVNTEAFFGQGTRLTVV.

This chain uses TRBV5-1 with TRBJ2-4; 9 nucleotides match TRBD1. CDR3 size: 15 residues. Unmatched junction bases numbered 1, after V lost 0 bases and J lost 3 bases. In germline, CDR1 is SGHRS, CDR2 YFSETQ. The CDR3 spells CASSLADRGKNIQYF. The CDR3 DNA follows: TGCGCCAGCAGCTTGGCGGACAGGGGCAAAAACATTCAGTACTTC.

The chain carries TRBV14 and TRBJ2-5; no definite D call. CDR1 is SGHDN, CDR2 FVKESK, per germline. V was clipped by 4 bases and J by 5 bases, with 11 bases between them. The CDR3 sequence is 13 residues long. The CDR3 protein is CASSLNHGETQYF. The CDR3 DNA is TGTGCCAGCAGCCTCAATCACGGGGAGACCCAGTACTTC.

Many counts were recorded for this clonotype. This chain links TRBV13 with TRBJ2-7, with TRBD2 matching 8 bases. V dropped 6 bases and J dropped 0; count of bases not matched to a gene: 10. Looked up from germline, CDR1 is PRHDT and CDR2 is FYEKMQ (reference sequence). This CDR3 has 16 residues. For the CDR3, the DNA is TGTGCCAGCAGTCCCCGGGGGGGGCCCCCCTCCTACGAGCAGTACTTC. Amino acid sequence: CASSPRGGPPSYEQYF.